These T cell receptor beta chains were read from a single sample in a study of T-cell memory formation after mild COVID-19. TCRdb independently ran MiXCR on the 5' RACE reads; one entry per CDR3 protein. The sample records approximately 150,000 distinct CDR3 sequences, about a fifth being singletons. The sequencing input was PBMCs or a T cell subset sorted from them (not recorded which). Receptor source: an adult woman who had mild COVID-19 (a few samples of this study predate the infection). Cell type and time point are not known. Both conserved end residues are part of each CDR3. Only part of the rows carry a size: once, few, many, or a class if the clone is expanded.

clone_size	v_call	j_call	cdr3_aa
many	TRBV7-3	TRBJ2-3	CASSLISTSTDTQYF
few	TRBV5-1	TRBJ2-5	CASSFGGGWETQYF
few	TRBV6-2/TRBV6-3	TRBJ2-1	CASSPRIFGGRINEQFF
-	TRBV6-2/TRBV6-3	TRBJ2-7	CASSSGQLTYEQYF
many	TRBV7-2	TRBJ2-5	CASSLFRRGAGETQYF
few	TRBV6-1	TRBJ1-2	CASNGVIRTEDYGYTF
few	TRBV10-3	TRBJ1-1	CAISESRGVNRAEAFF
-	TRBV7-2	TRBJ2-1	CASILGQGDEQFF
-	TRBV6-6	TRBJ1-2	CASRLDTYGYTF
-	TRBV7-3	TRBJ2-2	CASSFDRATGELFF
few	TRBV7-9	TRBJ2-3	CASSLSSVPTDTQYF
-	TRBV2	TRBJ2-1	CASSHRAHTYNEQFF
-	TRBV20-1	TRBJ2-5	CSAPLAGEQETQYF
few	TRBV5-1	TRBJ2-7	CASKGTGYEQYF
-	TRBV6-6	TRBJ1-1	CASSYSNRGGEAFF
few	TRBV7-9	TRBJ2-1	CASSIAGGPSHEQFF
few	TRBV12-3/TRBV12-4	TRBJ1-2	CASSLGRQGFGYTF
few	TRBV15	TRBJ1-5	CATSRDLTGNQHF
few	TRBV3-1	TRBJ2-1	CASSNRGAQQFF
few	TRBV7-6	TRBJ2-5	CASGSSGVGATQYF
-	TRBV24-1	TRBJ2-1	CATSDLGTGGYNEQFF
-	TRBV15	TRBJ2-6	CATSRDGGAGANVLTF
few	TRBV12-3/TRBV12-4	TRBJ1-1	CASRESRDSTEAFF
few	TRBV2	TRBJ1-1	CASRGQTFMNTEAFF
few	TRBV21-1	TRBJ1-3	CASSYTGSSGNTIYF
-	TRBV10-3	TRBJ2-7	CAVLRGDRVSTSPYEQYF
few	TRBV12-3/TRBV12-4	TRBJ1-1	CASSLRAGDEAFF
few	TRBV5-6	TRBJ2-6	CASSVTGYSGANVLTF
-	TRBV10-3	TRBJ2-1	CAISPSGRTPNEQFF
-	TRBV7-9	TRBJ2-2	CASQEQVTGELFF
-	TRBV12-3/TRBV12-4	TRBJ2-7	CASRQTGGGYEQYF
-	TRBV29-1	TRBJ1-2	CSVQARDRGSYGYTF